The TCR beta chain described here comes from a study of cytomegalovirus exposure and HLA in healthy donors. General study findings and limits: Rarity marked most TCR sequences, yet some public TCRs occurred in many donors.

Details on this clone: Its target is unknown.

Profiling relied on immunoSEQ multiplex PCR, and the TCRdb table lists in-frame clones only, not all of them. In the table there are some 49,000 clones, 92% of which are singletons. The CDR3 runs 14 residues. Germline CDR1 and CDR2: KGHSY and FQNENV. The V gene lost 6 bases and the J gene lost 9 bases, with 18 bases spanning the gap. The chain links TRBV16 to TRBJ1-5, with D possibly TRBD1 on 5 matching bases. This TCR came from a man between 18 and 29 years old in good health and CMV-seronegative. Source material: PBMCs. This CDR3 is CASSPRPGQGPQHF. CDR3 nucleotides: TGTGCCAGCAGTCCCAGGCCAGGGCAAGGGCCCCAGCATTTT.